The 17 T cell receptor beta chains below were found in one sample sequenced in a study of CD4 T cells in relation to SARS-CoV-2 and coronaviruses. Repertoires were generated with immunoSEQ multiplex PCR, while TCRdb's copy carries only in-frame clones and drops some. The sample holds about 70,000 clones, about 89% seen once. Unexposed donor CD4+ T cells date from about 2011-2018, before the COVID-19 pandemic. Sequencing was performed on memory CD4+ T cells from PBMCs. These TCRs come from a human donor in good health.

V gene TRBV7-3 combines with J gene TRBJ2-5, with a tentative D call TRBD1 (6 bases). Germline lookup yields CDR1 SGHTA and CDR2 FQGTGA. V shed 5 bases and J shed 4 bases, with 14 bases lying between them. CDR3 size: 14 residues. The CDR3 is CASSQQGSGETQYF. CDR3 bases: TGTGCCAGCAGCCAACAGGGATCCGGAGAGACCCAGTACTTC.

The chain links TRBV5-1 to TRBJ2-2; 10 nucleotides agree with TRBD2. The V segment lost 5 bases and the J segment 4 bases; nucleotides outside the gene matches: 8. CDR1 is SGHRS, CDR2 YFSETQ, per germline. This CDR3 is 16 amino acids long. The CDR3 reads CASSYLAGVSTGELFF. CDR3 in DNA: TGCGCCAGCAGTTATCTAGCGGGAGTGTCCACCGGGGAGCTGTTTTTT.

V gene TRBV7-2 combines with J gene TRBJ2-3; no clear D. The CDR3 contains 13 residues. V was cut by 4 bases and J by 2 bases, with 7 bases left in between. In germline, CDR1 is SGHTA, CDR2 FQGNSA. The CDR3 protein is CASSSRATDTQYF. The CDR3 DNA sequence: TGTGCCAGCAGCTCCCGGGCCACAGATACGCAGTATTTT.

This chain joins TRBV7-2 and TRBJ2-2; 11 bases map to TRBD2. Germline CDR1 is SGHTA and CDR2 is FQGNSA. The V segment lost 5 bases and the J segment 5 bases; nucleotides outside the gene matches: 7. The CDR3 is made up of 16 amino acids. Written as DNA, the CDR3 is TGTGCCAGCAGCGCCGAACTAGCGGGGGTTACCGGGGAGCTGTTTTTT. Encoded protein: CASSAELAGVTGELFF.

This clone has only one observation. This chain connects TRBV6-5 to TRBJ2-7, with D possibly TRBD1 on 5 matching bases. Per the germline V gene, CDR1 is MNHEY and CDR2 is SVGAGI. Trimming shortened V by 5 bases and J by 2 bases, and 16 bases separated the two germline ends. This CDR3 has 15 residues. The DNA of the CDR3 is TGTGCCAGCAGTAATAGACAGATGCTAACCTACGAGCAGTACTTC. This gives the protein CASSNRQMLTYEQYF.

The V call is TRBV19, the J call TRBJ2-4; weak D call: TRBD1 (6 bases). Deletions cut 4 bases from V and 0 bases from J, with 10 bases between. This CDR3 contains 15 residues. Germline CDR1 and CDR2: LNHDA and SQIVND (reference sequence). This CDR3 is CASSTATGAKNIQYF. CDR3 bases: TGTGCCAGTAGTACCGCGACAGGAGCCAAAAACATTCAGTACTTC. Together with reference TRBV19 and TRBJ2-4, the CDR3 gives the full variable domain: DGGITQSPKYLFRKEGQNVTLSCEQNLNHDAMYWYRQDPGQGLRLIYYSQIVNDFQKGDIAEGYSVSREKKESFPLTVTSAQKNPTAFYLCASSTATGAKNIQYFGAGTRLSVL.

This clone occurred once. The genes are TRBV2 and TRBJ2-1; the D is unclear. The CDR3 extends over 14 amino acids. The germline gives CDR1 SNHLY, CDR2 FYNNEI. V lost 1 base and J lost 5, with 9 bases in between. DNA of the CDR3: TGTGCCAGCAGTGAAGGTCGATCGAACAATGAGCAGTTCTTC. Protein sequence: CASSEGRSNNEQFF.

The table lists this clone with a count of one. This rearrangement joins TRBV5-6 to TRBJ2-7; perhaps D is TRBD1 or TRBD2 (5 bases each). The ends were cut back, 0 bases at V and 3 bases at J, with 10 bases in the middle. From germline, CDR1 is SGHDT and CDR2 YYEEEE. CDR3 length: 14 residues. DNA of the CDR3: TGTGCCAGCAGCTTGGTGGGACGGTACTACGAGCAGTACTTC. It yields the protein CASSLVGRYYEQYF.

The J gene is TRBJ2-1, the V gene TRBV10-3; D is uncertain. This CDR3 contains 13 residues. Germline CDR1 reads ENHRY; CDR2 reads SYGVKD. V lost 5 bases, J lost 7 bases, and 12 bases lay in between. CDR3 bases: TGTGCCATCAGTCCGACGTTGGTTAATGAGCAGTTCTTC. Protein product: CAISPTLVNEQFF.

This clone is labeled as medium-sized (0.01 to 0.1%). CDR3 coding DNA: TGTGCCTGGAGTCACGGGGCAGGGCGGAGGGCAGATACGCAGTATTTT. This translates into CAWSHGAGRRADTQYF. The chain combines TRBV30 with TRBJ2-3, with a tentative D call TRBD2 (6 bases). The CDR3 is made up of 16 amino acids. V was pared by 2 bases and J by 4 bases, with 19 bases between. CDR1 and CDR2 (germline): GTSNPN, SVGIG (reference sequence).

The chain combines TRBV19 with TRBJ1-2; D perhaps matches TRBD1 (5 bases). The CDR3 has 13 amino acids. Trimming shortened V by 4 bases and J by 4 bases, and 10 bases separated the two germline ends. Germline values: CDR1 LNHDA, CDR2 SQIVND (reference sequence). CDR3 region: CASSTRDGYGYTF. The CDR3 nucleotides read TGTGCCAGTAGTACCCGGGACGGCTATGGCTACACCTTC.

The chain has TRBV18 and TRBJ2-7; 9 nucleotides match TRBD1. Germline CDR1 is KGHSH and CDR2 is LQKENI. J was trimmed by 2 bases and V by 2 bases; bases with no gene match: 4. CDR3 length: 15 residues. CDR3 nucleotide sequence: TGTGCCAGCTCACCAGGGACAGGGTCAACCTACGAGCAGTACTTC. Translation: CASSPGTGSTYEQYF.

The rearrangement links TRBV5-1 to TRBJ1-1, with D perhaps matching TRBD1 (5 bases). This CDR3 is 15 amino acids long. V lost 4 bases and J 3 bases, leaving 16 bases between the germline ends. CDR1 SGHRS and CDR2 YFSETQ come from the germline V gene. The DNA for the CDR3 is TGCGCCAGCAGCCCTTCCCCCGGGGGGGACACTGAAGCTTTCTTT. Protein product: CASSPSPGGDTEAFF.

V gene TRBV7-9 combines with J gene TRBJ1-4; TRBD1 is a possible D gene (6 bases). Trimming took off 5 bases at V and 4 bases at J, with 14 bases between the two ends. This CDR3 has 15 residues. Germline V gene sequence: CDR1 SEHNR, CDR2 FQNEAQ (reference sequence). CDR3: CASSLRQVFNEKLFF. CDR3 coding DNA: TGTGCCAGCAGCCTCAGACAGGTCTTTAATGAAAAACTGTTTTTT.

This clone was seen just once. The chain combines TRBV19 with TRBJ2-1, with a weak D call TRBD2 (5 bases). V lost 8 bases and J 0 bases, leaving 29 bases between the germline ends. Germline V gene data show CDR1 as LNHDA and CDR2 as SQIVND (reference sequence). This CDR3 comprises 20 residues. The CDR3 spells CASHEVGYGGAQSSYNEQFF. In DNA, the CDR3 is TGTGCCAGTCACGAGGTAGGCTACGGAGGAGCTCAAAGCTCCTACAATGAGCAGTTCTTC.

The chain links TRBV7-2 to TRBJ2-1; no firm D call. Trimming took off 5 bases at V and 9 bases at J, with 17 bases between the two ends. There are 14 residues in the CDR3. Looked up from germline, CDR1 is SGHTA and CDR2 is FQGNSA. The CDR3 sequence: CASSTLASDGEQFF. The CDR3 DNA follows: TGTGCCAGCAGCACCCTGGCCAGCGATGGTGAGCAGTTCTTC.

V is TRBV19 and J is TRBJ2-5, with no clear D. Germline V gene data show CDR1 as LNHDA and CDR2 as SQIVND (reference sequence). V gave up 5 bases and J gave up 9 bases, with 19 bases separating them. There are 14 residues in the CDR3. For the CDR3, the DNA is TGTGCCAGTAGTTCCCCTGGAAGGAACCAGGCCCAGTACTTC. It translates to CASSSPGRNQAQYF.